This T cell receptor (beta chain) was sequenced during a study of Ad26.COV2.S vaccination and SARS-CoV-2 variants (dated by TCRdb to the early 2020s). Notes on the research overall: Donors in the vaccine arm were drawn from COV1001, a multicentre, randomized, double-blind, placebo-controlled phase I-IIa trial testing Ad26.COV2.S in healthy adults. Ad26.COV2.S was administered intramuscularly at 5 x 10^10 or 1 x 10^11 viral particles, either as a single shot or as two shots given 56 days apart. TCRbeta repertoire sequencing was used to assess the specificity and breadth of SARS-CoV-2-reactive T cell receptors after Ad26.COV2.S vaccination. The TCR-sequenced set comprised around 30 samples: around 20 Ad26.COV2.S vaccine recipients, 5 placebo recipients and 8 SARS-CoV-2 convalescent individuals. Trial participants were randomized into five groups of five, in which low-dose or high-dose Ad26.COV2.S was given once or twice, or placebo was given on both occasions. Throughout the experiments and outcome assessment, investigators stayed blinded to trial group allocation. Paper-wide results and their limitations: Comparable non-spike TCR breadth was observed between vaccine and placebo recipients, consistent with only spike being contained in the vaccine. The study was not powered for comparison of responses between vaccine doses or regimens. After vaccination, substantial breadth of spike-specific CD8+ and CD4+ T cell responses was reported. Spike-specific TCR breadth was higher in Ad26.COV2.S recipients than in placebo recipients (P = 0.0014). The authors noted that the TCR breadth and depth analyses may have underestimated total T cell responses.

TCRbeta CDR3 regions were sequenced with the immunoSEQ Assay. After extraction, genomic DNA underwent amplification by bias-controlled multiplex PCR, followed by high-throughput sequencing. Per the original workflow: To quantify the absolute abundance of every unique TCRbeta CDR3 region, sequences were collapsed and filtered. T cell fraction was estimated by normalizing TCRbeta template counts to usable DNA, which was measured by amplifying reference genes present in all nucleated cells. Repertoire TCRs were annotated as SARS-CoV-2-specific by exact matching of V gene, CDR3 amino acid sequence and J gene to a known reactive TCR set. The reference SARS-CoV-2 TCR set was derived from MIRA and filtered for enrichment in COVID-19-positive ImmuneCODE repertoires, a step that removed public or cross-reactive TCRs. Using the MIRA antigens, annotated TCRs were further analysed by specific ORF or by position within an ORF. Depth was the summed frequency of annotated unique rearrangements, while breadth was defined as annotated unique rearrangements over total unique productive rearrangements. Two-sided Wilcoxon rank-sum tests were used to compare TCR breadth between groups. TCRdb limited this immuneACCESS table to in-frame rearrangements with V and J called. A share of clones is missing; checked studies link under half to unresolved V genes, and the rest is unexplained. Clone size and V and J calls were adopted from that table, with D and trimming inferred from the DNA. The sample profile shows 250,000 or so clones; around 90% of them were found once. The ten top clones hold roughly 3% of the sample.

About this clone: The antigen it recognizes is unknown. No clone much larger than this one lies a single base away; base qualities are absent.

Explained via the paper, the treatment or condition label denotes: about 20 received Ad26.COV2.S at low or high dose, single or two shots; roughly five received placebo; per-sample allocation not given. Repertoires of vaccine and placebo recipients were sequenced from samples collected on day 63 after the first injection. Between 29 July and 7 August 2020, Cohort 1b enrolled around 24 adults aged 18-55 years at one site in Boston, USA. As a vaccine, Ad26.COV2.S was a replication-incompetent adenovirus type 26 vector that expressed a prefusion-stabilized SARS-CoV-2 spike protein derived from the original Wuhan strain. V loses 2 bases of germline sequence and J loses 0 bases, and the interval between the two ends is 11 bases. Its CDR3 holds 16 amino acids, cysteine through phenylalanine. The only DNA kept is the CDR3, 48 bases in frame from the first base. CDR1 and CDR2, looked up from the germline V gene (reference sequence), are LNHDA and SQIVND.

The sequencing here drew on peripheral blood, taken in a trial of Ad26.COV2.S vaccine versus placebo. Rearrangement joined TRBV19 to TRBJ1-5; TRBD1 is perhaps the D gene, given 5 matching bases. The clonotype comes from a person aged 18 to 59 who received the Ad26.COV2.S COVID-19 vaccine or a placebo. The bases are TGTGCCAGTAGTATAAGAGGGGCCTATAGCAATCAGCCCCAGCATTTT. It translates as CASSIRGAYSNQPQHF.